This TCR beta chain was observed in a study of TIL therapy for anti-PD-1-resistant metastatic lung cancer. At the level of the study: Progressing patients received lymphodepletion, expanded TIL infusion and IL-2.

CDR1 SGDLS and CDR2 YYNGEE come from the germline V gene. Trimming shortened V by 8 bases and J by 0 bases, and 9 bases separated the two germline ends. This CDR3 contains 12 residues. Whole-study findings and limits: Patients were highly selected, enriched for treatment-naive, never-smoker and oncogene-addicted cases.

The immunoSEQ assay was v3. The repertoire was sequenced with immunoSEQ multiplex PCR; TCRdb's copy has only in-frame clones and lacks some. In the table there are around 15,000 clones, more than 75% of which are singletons. Remarks on this clone: No antigen is known for it.

Indicated time point: pre-treatment sample, taken before nivolumab and TIL therapy. Stage 4 NSCLC adults joined between October 2017 and 2020. This TCR was sampled from a person aged 25-79 years with non-small cell lung cancer. Sequenced here: blood, sampled at baseline. This chain joins TRBV9 and TRBJ2-7; D ambiguous. The DNA of the CDR3 is TGTGCCAGGCAAGGGCCCTCCTACGAGCAGTACTTC. Translated: CARQGPSYEQYF.